Listed here are 9 T cell receptor beta chains from one sample, sequenced in a study of blood T cell repertoires in COVID-19. Produced via immunoSEQ multiplex PCR; TCRdb's table is partial and in-frame only. The sample lists about 250,000 clones, around nine tenths occurring once. Sequencing used PBMCs or T cells enriched from blood (not recorded which). The source of these receptors is a young woman who had recovered from COVID-19.

The chain couples TRBV7-6 to TRBJ2-2; D gene ambiguous. The CDR3 totals 16 residues. Trimming removed 1 base from V and 4 bases from J, with 13 bases in between. The germline gives CDR1 SGHVS, CDR2 FNYEAQ. The CDR3 DNA follows: TGTGCCAGCAGCTTAGAAAGCGCCACGGGCACCGGGGAGCTGTTTTTT. Translating gives CASSLESATGTGELFF.

This chain connects TRBV19 to TRBJ1-5; TRBD1 agrees at 8 bases. The CDR3 is 17 residues long. CDR1 is LNHDA, CDR2 SQIVND, per germline (reference sequence). Trimming cost V 7 bases and J 1 base; bases outside gene matches: 12. CDR3 coding DNA: TGTGCCAGTAAGGGCAGGGGGCAAGGGAGAAGCAATCAGCCCCAGCATTTT. Protein: CASKGRGQGRSNQPQHF.

This chain connects TRBV5-1 to TRBJ1-4, with 9 positions matching TRBD1. Germline trimming cut 1 base from V and 4 bases from J; bases unmatched to any gene: 5. The CDR3 is 16 residues long. CDR1 is SGHRS and CDR2 is YFSETQ in the germline V gene. CDR3 DNA sequence: TGCGCCAGCAGCTTGTTACAGGGGGCTGGTAATGAAAAACTGTTTTTT. Protein: CASSLLQGAGNEKLFF.

The chain employs TRBV7-2 and TRBJ1-6; TRBD1 is a possible D gene (5 bases). V was cut by 4 bases and J by 10 bases, with 14 bases left in between. CDR3 length equals 14 residues. The germline V gene encodes CDR1 SGHTA and CDR2 FQGNSA. The CDR3 region is CASSSQGGISPLHF. In DNA form, the CDR3 reads TGTGCCAGCAGCTCCCAGGGCGGGATATCACCCCTCCACTTT. The full variable domain, with the rest looked up from reference TRBV7-2 and TRBJ1-6, is GAGVSQSPSNKVTEKGKDVELRCDPISGHTALYWYRQSLGQGLEFLIYFQGNSAPDKSGLPSDRFSAERTGGSVSTLTIQRTQQEDSAVYLCASSSQGGISPLHFGNGTRLTVT.

The chain uses TRBV28 and TRBJ1-2; 9 bases are a match to TRBD1. The germline CDR1 and CDR2 sequences are MDHEN and SYDVKM. This CDR3 has 13 amino acids. V dropped 6 bases and J dropped 8; count of bases not matched to a gene: 7. The CDR3 reads CASSQTGGKGYTF. In DNA form, the CDR3 reads TGTGCCAGCAGCCAAACAGGGGGCAAGGGCTACACCTTC.

This clone was observed a single time. Compared with germline, one end of the junction differs, possibly owing to a read error. The rearrangement uses TRBV7-7 and TRBJ1-4; 8 positions agree with TRBD1. Germline CDR1 is SSHAT and CDR2 is FNYEAQ (reference sequence). The CDR3 is 15 residues long. The CDR3 loop reads CASSPRTGINEKLFF. Written as DNA, the CDR3 is TGTGCTAGCAGCCCAAGGACAGGGATTAATGAAAAACTGTTTTTT.

V gene TRBV27 combines with J gene TRBJ1-5, with a possible D match to TRBD1 (5 bases). This CDR3 spans 13 amino acids. Trimming shortened V by 7 bases and J by 2 bases, and 9 bases separated the two germline ends. In germline, CDR1 is MNHEY, CDR2 SMNVEV (reference sequence). CDR3 in amino acids: CASKGVGNQPQHF. DNA of the CDR3: TGTGCCAGCAAAGGGGTGGGCAATCAGCCCCAGCATTTT.

This chain uses TRBV6-5 with TRBJ1-1; D possibly corresponds to TRBD1 (5 bases). This CDR3 is built from 14 residues. Germline loops: CDR1 MNHEY, CDR2 SVGAGI. Trimming removed 2 bases from V and 6 bases from J, with 13 bases in between. The CDR3 DNA reads TGTGCCAGCAGTTACGGATGGGGCGTAGCTGAAGCTTTCTTT. Translated: CASSYGWGVAEAFF.

V is TRBV3-1 (or the pseudogene TRBV3-2) and J is TRBJ2-2; 8 nucleotides match TRBD2. This CDR3 has 16 amino acids. Germline-derived CDR1 and CDR2 are LGHDT and YNNKEL (reference sequence). J lost 1 base, V lost 1 base, and 2 bases had no gene match. The DNA for the CDR3 is TGTGCCAGCAGCCAAGCGGGGGGGTTGAACACCGGGGAGCTGTTTTTT. As protein: CASSQAGGLNTGELFF.